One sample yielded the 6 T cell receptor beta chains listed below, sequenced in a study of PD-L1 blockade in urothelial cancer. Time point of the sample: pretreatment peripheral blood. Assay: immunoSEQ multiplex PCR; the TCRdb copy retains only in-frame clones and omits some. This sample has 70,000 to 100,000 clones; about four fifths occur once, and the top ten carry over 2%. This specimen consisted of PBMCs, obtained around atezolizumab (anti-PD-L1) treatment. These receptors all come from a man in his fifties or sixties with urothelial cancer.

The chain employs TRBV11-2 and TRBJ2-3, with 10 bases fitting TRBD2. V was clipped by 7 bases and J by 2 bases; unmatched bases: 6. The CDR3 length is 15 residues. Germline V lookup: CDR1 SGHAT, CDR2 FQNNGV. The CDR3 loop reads CASKKTSGPTDTQYF. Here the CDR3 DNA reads TGTGCCAGCAAAAAGACTAGCGGGCCCACAGATACGCAGTATTTT.

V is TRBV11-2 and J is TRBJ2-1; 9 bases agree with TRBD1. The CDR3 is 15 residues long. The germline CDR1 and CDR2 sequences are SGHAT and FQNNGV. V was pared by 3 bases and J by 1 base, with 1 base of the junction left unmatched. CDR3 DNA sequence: TGTGCCAGCAGCTTGGGGACAGGGTCCTACAATGAGCAGTTCTTC. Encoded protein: CASSLGTGSYNEQFF.

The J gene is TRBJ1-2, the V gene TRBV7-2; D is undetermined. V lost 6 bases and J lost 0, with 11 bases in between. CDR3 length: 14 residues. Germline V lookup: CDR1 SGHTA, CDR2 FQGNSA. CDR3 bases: TGTGCCAGCAGAGCGGCTCAGGCTAACTATGGCTACACCTTC. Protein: CASRAAQANYGYTF.

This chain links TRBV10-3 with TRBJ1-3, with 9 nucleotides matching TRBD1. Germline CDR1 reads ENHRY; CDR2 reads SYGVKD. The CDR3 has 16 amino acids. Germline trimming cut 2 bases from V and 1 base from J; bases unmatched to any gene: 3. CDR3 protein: CAISEPGQGSGNTIYF. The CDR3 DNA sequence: TGTGCCATCAGTGAGCCGGGACAGGGATCTGGAAACACCATATATTTT.

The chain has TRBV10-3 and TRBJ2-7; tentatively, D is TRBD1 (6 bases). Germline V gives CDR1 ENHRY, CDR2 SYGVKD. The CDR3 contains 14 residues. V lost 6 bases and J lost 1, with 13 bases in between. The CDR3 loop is CAISQQGESYEQYF. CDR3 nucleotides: TGTGCCATCAGCCAACAGGGAGAGTCCTACGAGCAGTACTTC.

The CDR3 DNA follows: TGCGCCAGCAGCCAATTCGGGGGAATGGGGGATACGCAGTATTTT. It yields the protein CASSQFGGMGDTQYF. The chain joins TRBV4-1 to TRBJ2-3; a possible D gene is TRBD2 (6 bases). Trimming removed 2 bases from V and 6 bases from J, with 15 bases in between. Germline-derived CDR1 and CDR2 are MGHRA and YSYEKL. The CDR3 covers 15 residues.